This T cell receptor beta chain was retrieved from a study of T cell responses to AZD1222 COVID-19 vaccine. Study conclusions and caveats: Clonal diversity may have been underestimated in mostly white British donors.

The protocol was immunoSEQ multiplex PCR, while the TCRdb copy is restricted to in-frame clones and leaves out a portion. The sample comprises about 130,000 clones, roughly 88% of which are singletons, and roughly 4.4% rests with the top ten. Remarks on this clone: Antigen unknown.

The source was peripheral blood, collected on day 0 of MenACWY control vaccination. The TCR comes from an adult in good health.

The DNA of the CDR3 is TGTGCCAGCAGTTTACAGAGGGCTGAAGCTTTCTTT. As protein: CASSLQRAEAFF. The chain carries TRBV28 and TRBJ1-1; no definite D call. The CDR3 loop spans 12 amino acids. Trimming took off 2 bases at V and 6 bases at J, with 7 bases between the two ends. Germline V gene data show CDR1 as MDHEN and CDR2 as SYDVKM.